The 15 T cell receptor beta chains listed next were all sequenced from one sample in a study of T cell responses to AZD1222 COVID-19 vaccine. Assay used: immunoSEQ multiplex PCR; TCRdb lists only in-frame clones, some missing. The repertoire holds roughly 100,000 clones, with roughly 86% as singletons. The input for sequencing was peripheral blood, taken on day 0 of AZD1222 vaccination. These receptor sequences come from an adult in good health.

This chain links TRBV2 with TRBJ2-1; 10 bases agree with TRBD1. Germline V gene data show CDR1 as SNHLY and CDR2 as FYNNEI. V lost 4 bases, J lost 2 bases, and 5 bases stayed unmatched. The CDR3 runs 16 residues. The CDR3 is CASSGDRGLTYNEQFF. CDR3 nucleotides: TGTGCCAGCAGTGGGGACAGGGGCCTTACCTACAATGAGCAGTTCTTC.

This chain joins TRBV10-3 and TRBJ1-2; 11 nucleotides align to TRBD1. Germline assignment: CDR1 ENHRY and CDR2 SYGVKD. V shed 5 bases, J shed 8 bases, and the junction held 7 bases outside the gene matches. This CDR3 comprises 14 residues. CDR3 in amino acids: CAISSGQGARGYTF. The DNA for the CDR3 is TGTGCCATCAGTTCCGGACAGGGGGCGCGCGGCTACACCTTC.

The chain couples TRBV29-1 to TRBJ2-3, with 8 bases identical to TRBD2. The germline V gene encodes CDR1 SQVTM and CDR2 ANQGSEA. The V segment lost 6 bases and the J segment 5 bases; nucleotides outside the gene matches: 13. The CDR3 sequence is 15 residues long. The CDR3 sequence is CSVAQTLAGGDTQYF. CDR3 in DNA: TGCAGCGTAGCCCAGACGCTGGCGGGGGGAGATACGCAGTATTTT.

V is TRBV28 and J is TRBJ2-7, with 7 bases fitting TRBD1. The J segment lost 3 bases and the V segment lost 9 bases, leaving 5 bases of the junction unmatched. The length of the CDR3 is 12 residues. The V gene's germline CDR1 is MDHEN and CDR2 SYDVKM. The CDR3 DNA is TGTGCCAGTAGGGGACAGTTCTACGAGCAGTACTTC. It yields the protein CASRGQFYEQYF.

This clone was detected once. The gene calls are TRBV11-1 and TRBJ1-2; 7 bases are a match to TRBD1. CDR3 length: 14 amino acids. CDR1 and CDR2 (germline): SGHAT, FQDESV (reference sequence). V dropped 5 bases and J dropped 14; count of bases not matched to a gene: 17. DNA of the CDR3: TGTGCCAGCAGCGCTTCAGGGGGAACCGGGCGCTTAACCTTC. Translation: CASSASGGTGRLTF.

This chain joins TRBV7-9 and TRBJ2-2; possibly TRBD1 for D (5 bases). V gave up 5 bases and J gave up 6 bases, with 10 bases separating them. The CDR3 loop spans 13 amino acids. The germline V gene has CDR1 SEHNR and CDR2 FQNEAQ (reference sequence). The CDR3 loop reads CASSVQGSGELFF. The CDR3 DNA reads TGTGCCAGCAGCGTCCAGGGTTCCGGGGAGCTGTTTTTT.

The chain couples TRBV28 to TRBJ2-7; tentative D call: TRBD1 (5 bases). The CDR3 has 15 residues. Trimming took off 2 bases at V and 2 bases at J, with 13 bases between the two ends. The germline V gene has CDR1 MDHEN and CDR2 SYDVKM. The CDR3 here is CASSLMAGKAYEQYF. The CDR3 bases are TGTGCCAGCAGTTTAATGGCAGGGAAAGCCTACGAGCAGTACTTC.

This sequence joins TRBV7-6 and TRBJ2-7; D is possibly TRBD2 (6 bases). CDR1 and CDR2 from the germline V gene are SGHVS and FNYEAQ. The CDR3 totals 14 residues. V lost 5 bases and J 6 bases, leaving 17 bases between the germline ends. The DNA of the CDR3 is TGTGCCAGCAGCCGCCATGGGGGGACCGGCGAGCAGTACTTC. Protein: CASSRHGGTGEQYF.

This chain uses TRBV28 with TRBJ2-7; the D call may be TRBD1 or TRBD2 (5 bases each). Germline CDR1 and CDR2: MDHEN and SYDVKM. Trimming removed 2 bases at V and 7 bases at J, with 12 bases between. The CDR3 has 13 residues. CDR3 in amino acids: CASSLRGGWEQYF. CDR3 DNA: TGTGCCAGCAGTTTACGGGGCGGCTGGGAGCAGTACTTC. The full variable domain, in which reference TRBV28 and TRBJ2-7 provide the parts outside the CDR3, is DVKVTQSSRYLVKRTGEKVFLECVQDMDHENMFWYRQDPGLGLRLIYFSYDVKMKEKGDIPEGYSVSREKKERFSLILESASTNQTSMYLCASSLRGGWEQYFGPGTRLTVT.

J is TRBJ2-1 and V is TRBV29-1; 9 bases agree with TRBD2. This CDR3 region has 15 residues. Germline V gene lookup returns CDR1 SQVTM and CDR2 ANQGSEA. Trimming removed 0 bases from V and 4 bases from J; junction bases left unmatched: 4. CDR3 sequence reads: CSVEEREGNYNEQFF. CDR3 nucleotide sequence: TGCAGCGTTGAAGAGCGGGAGGGCAATTACAATGAGCAGTTCTTC.

This sequence joins TRBV29-1 and TRBJ2-3; 7 positions match TRBD1. The germline V gene encodes CDR1 SQVTM and CDR2 ANQGSEA. The CDR3 length is 21 residues. V was clipped by 1 base and J by 4 bases; unmatched bases: 26. CDR3 sequence reads: CSVEVKQIEQGGAPAADTQYF. DNA of the CDR3: TGCAGCGTTGAAGTTAAGCAAATTGAACAAGGGGGCGCGCCCGCCGCAGATACGCAGTATTTT.

The chain carries TRBV7-2 and TRBJ1-6; tentative D call: TRBD1 (5 bases). Germline lookup yields CDR1 SGHTA and CDR2 FQGNSA. The CDR3 sequence is 14 residues long. V lost 1 base and J lost 11, with 12 bases in between. As DNA, the CDR3 is TGTGCCAGCAGCTTAGGGGGCCCGGGGACACCCCTCCACTTT. Translating it yields CASSLGGPGTPLHF.

The chain joins TRBV5-1 to TRBJ2-1; TRBD2 matches 11 bases. Germline lookup yields CDR1 SGHRS and CDR2 YFSETQ. V dropped 2 bases and J dropped 10; count of bases not matched to a gene: 11. The CDR3 spans 16 residues. Here the CDR3 reads CASSLPGLAAQGEQFF. CDR3 nucleotides: TGCGCCAGCAGCTTACCGGGACTAGCGGCTCAGGGGGAGCAGTTCTTC.

The rearrangement joins TRBV11-2 to TRBJ2-1, with D possibly matching TRBD2 (6 bases). V was cut by 5 bases and J by 4 bases, with 18 bases left in between. The CDR3 contains 16 residues. Germline V lookup: CDR1 SGHAT, CDR2 FQNNGV. CDR3 protein: CASSRGFSGRYNEQFF. CDR3 bases: TGTGCCAGCAGCCGAGGCTTTAGCGGCCGATACAATGAGCAGTTCTTC.

The rearrangement links TRBV5-1 to TRBJ2-1; D may match TRBD1 or TRBD2 (6 bases each). Germline V gene lookup returns CDR1 SGHRS and CDR2 YFSETQ. Trimming took off 3 bases at V and 5 bases at J, with 9 bases between the two ends. There are 13 residues in the CDR3. The DNA of the CDR3 is TGCGCCAGCAGCTCTAGGGGGGACAATGAGCAGTTCTTC. Translating it yields CASSSRGDNEQFF.